One and the same sample provided the 15 T cell receptor beta chains below, sequenced in a study of regulatory T cells in long-lasting Graves disease. Investigators prepared the TCR beta libraries by applying iRepertoire HTBI primers and Arm-PCR of CDR3 regions. TCRdb re-derived calls from the multiplex PCR reads in MiXCR, one entry per CDR3 protein. The table shows 200,000 to 250,000 distinct CDR3 sequences, with around a fifth occurring only once. Time point specified: newly diagnosed GD, antithyroid drugs for less than 3 months. RNA extracted from PBMCs served as the sequencing template. The same sample was also used in a study of T cells in Graves' hyperthyroidism and ophthalmopathy.

The sequenced sample was peripheral blood mononuclear cells (PBMCs), obtained at new diagnosis, from a patient treated with antithyroid drugs. These receptors came from a woman younger than 45 with Graves disease.

The V call is TRBV6-1, the J call TRBJ1-6, with no clear D. V was shortened by 5 bases and J by 10 bases, with 12 bases between the two germline ends. Germline loops: CDR1 MNHNS, CDR2 SASEGT. The CDR3 has 13 residues. This CDR3 is CASSTRVGSPLHF. The CDR3 DNA sequence: TGTGCCAGCAGTACCCGGGTGGGCTCACCCCTCCACTTT.

Ten or more counts support this clonotype. The rearrangement uses TRBV19 and TRBJ2-3, with 7 bases aligning to TRBD1. The V and J ends lost 8 bases and 7 bases, in that order; junction bases with no gene match: 15. The CDR3 has 15 amino acids. The V gene's germline CDR1 is LNHDA and CDR2 SQIVND (reference sequence). CDR3 loop: CASSAYKTGRHTQYF. In DNA, the CDR3 is TGTGCCAGTTCCGCCTATAAGACAGGGAGACATACGCAGTATTTT. The variable domain in full, with the rest retrieved from reference TRBV19 and TRBJ2-3, is DGGITQSPKYLFRKEGQNVTLSCEQNLNHDAMYWYRQDPGQGLRLIYYSQIVNDFQKGDIAEGYSVSREKKESFPLTVTSAQKNPTAFYLCASSAYKTGRHTQYFGPGTRLTVL.

The V and J genes are TRBV4-1 and TRBJ2-7; D is undetermined. Trimming pared 0 bases from V and 3 bases from J, leaving 6 bases between. CDR1 and CDR2 from the germline V gene are MGHRA and YSYEKL. The CDR3 totals 13 residues. In DNA, the CDR3 is TGCGCCAGCAGCCAAGAAGAGAACTACGAGCAGTACTTC. Protein sequence: CASSQEENYEQYF.

The rearrangement links TRBV5-1 to TRBJ1-3; 11 bases line up with TRBD1. There are 18 residues in the CDR3. Germline CDR1 reads SGHRS; CDR2 reads YFSETQ. J gave up 0 bases and V 4 bases, and 9 bases lay outside the gene matches. This CDR3 reads CASSPRTGGSHSGNTIYF. CDR3 DNA: TGCGCCAGCAGCCCCCGGACAGGGGGCTCCCACTCTGGAAACACCATATATTTT.

This clonotype occurred a few times. This sequence joins TRBV4-1 and TRBJ2-7; no definite D call. Trimming left V 4 bases short and J 2 bases short, with 15 bases between. The CDR3 consists of 15 residues. Germline-derived CDR1 and CDR2 are MGHRA and YSYEKL. Written as DNA, the CDR3 is TGCGCCAGCAGCCCTCAACTCGGGCCGACCTACGAGCAGTACTTC. It specifies CASSPQLGPTYEQYF.

In this sample, this clonotype turned up many times. The CDR3 region is CASSVLGGDYTF. In DNA, the CDR3 is TGTGCCAGTAGTGTTCTGGGGGGAGACTACACCTTC. The chain recombines TRBV19 with TRBJ1-2; D might be TRBD1 (5 bases). Deletions cut 5 bases from V and 10 bases from J, with 14 bases between. From germline, CDR1 is LNHDA and CDR2 SQIVND (reference sequence). The CDR3 has 12 amino acids.

This clonotype was counted at least ten times. The chain links TRBV27 to TRBJ1-6; no definite D call. Germline-derived CDR1 and CDR2 are MNHEY and SMNVEV (reference sequence). V was pared by 6 bases and J by 7 bases, with 22 bases between. This CDR3 has 17 residues. The CDR3, as DNA: TGTGCCAGCAGCCGCCCAAACCCCGGGTCTTCAAATTCACCCCTCCACTTT. It codes for CASSRPNPGSSNSPLHF.

As for this clonotype: A far larger clone is only one base removed, so a read error is likely. The chain has TRBV2 and TRBJ2-3; 12 bases line up with TRBD2. Near its end, the DNA agrees better with TRBJ2-1, so the J call may be wrong. CDR1 is SNHLY and CDR2 is FYNNEI in the germline V gene. CDR3 size: 17 residues. The CDR3 nucleotides read TGTGCCAGCAGTGCATCGCTAGCGGGGGGGTCCTCTAGTGAGCAGTTCTTC. Protein product: CASSASLAGGSSSEQFF.

This clonotype was detected many times. The CDR3 loop is CATSVTTGGGQPQHF. In DNA form, the CDR3 reads TGTGCCACCAGTGTTACTACAGGGGGTGGTCAGCCCCAGCATTTT. The chain is built from TRBV24-1 and TRBJ1-5, with 8 positions matching TRBD1. The germline gives CDR1 KGHDR, CDR2 SFDVKD. The CDR3 totals 15 residues. The V segment lost 5 bases and the J segment 6 bases; nucleotides outside the gene matches: 8.

This clonotype was found many times. The V gene is TRBV19, the J gene TRBJ1-1, with no clear D. Trimming pared 10 bases from V and 0 bases from J, leaving 15 bases between. The CDR3 totals 14 residues. Per the germline V gene, CDR1 is LNHDA and CDR2 is SQIVND (reference sequence). The CDR3: CATNPMGMNTEAFF. CDR3 coding DNA: TGTGCCACCAACCCCATGGGGATGAACACTGAAGCTTTCTTT.

This clonotype came up many times. V gene TRBV15 combines with J gene TRBJ1-4; TRBD1 aligns across 10 bases. Germline V gene lookup returns CDR1 LNHNV and CDR2 YYDKDF (reference sequence). This CDR3 comprises 13 residues. V lost 4 bases to trimming and J lost 8 bases; unmatched junction nucleotides: 1. Written as DNA, the CDR3 is TGTGCCACCAGCACGGACAGGGGGGAAAAACTGTTTTTT. Translating it yields CATSTDRGEKLFF.

This clonotype was recorded many times. The chain employs TRBV6-1 and TRBJ1-2; D might be TRBD1 (5 bases). Trimming removed 7 bases at V and 3 bases at J, with 12 bases between. This CDR3 has 13 amino acids. Germline values: CDR1 MNHNS, CDR2 SASEGT. The CDR3 is CASNPWDYYGYTF. The DNA for the CDR3 is TGTGCCAGCAACCCGTGGGACTACTATGGCTACACCTTC.

This clonotype came up many times. The chain links TRBV20-1 to TRBJ1-1; D may be TRBD1 (5 bases). CDR3 size: 16 residues. Germline CDR1 reads DFQATT; CDR2 reads SNEGSKA (reference sequence). V was cut by 0 bases and J by 6 bases, with 20 bases left in between. CDR3 nucleotides: TGCAGTGCTAGAGATTTCCGTCGGGACCCCTACTCTGAAGCTTTCTTT. Amino acid sequence: CSARDFRRDPYSEAFF.

This clonotype showed up many times. The CDR3 DNA reads TGTGCCACCAGCCGTAGGGGGGGCGGCACAGATACGCAGTATTTT. Its protein product is CATSRRGGGTDTQYF. The genes are TRBV24-1 and TRBJ2-3; tentatively, D is TRBD2 (7 bases). The germline V gene has CDR1 KGHDR and CDR2 SFDVKD. The CDR3 spans 15 residues. The ends were cut back, 7 bases at V and 1 base at J, with 14 bases in the middle.

This clonotype showed up many times. This chain uses TRBV7-6 with TRBJ1-4; D is unresolved. This CDR3 has 12 residues. Germline V gene data show CDR1 as SGHVS and CDR2 as FNYEAQ. V lost 5 bases to trimming and J lost 8 bases, with 9 bases between them. CDR3 in amino acids: CASSTGLEKLFF. CDR3 nucleotides: TGTGCCAGCAGCACTGGATTAGAAAAACTGTTTTTT.